This entry features one TCR beta chain sequence. Its matching antigen is unknown. The source of the sample is a study of PD-1 blockade in classical Hodgkin lymphoma. Study results and caveats: Newly diagnosed patients reportedly trailed healthy donors in baseline TCR diversity. A significant rise in TCR diversity was seen by C4D1 for CD4+ cells but not for CD8+ cells. When nivolumab was started under 1 year after ASCT, patients were excluded.

Germline assignment: CDR1 MNHEY and CDR2 SMNVEV (reference sequence). V lost 5 bases and J 4 bases, leaving 9 bases between the germline ends. This CDR3 region has 13 residues. Using immunoSEQ multiplex PCR, the repertoire was profiled, and TCRdb retains in-frame clones only, with some absent. The table records just over 60,000 clones, approximately 89% of them present only once. In every patient, relapse followed autologous stem cell transplantation, while exposure to brentuximab vedotin differed. Complete response, partial response or progressive disease were the best responses. The sequence was obtained from a human donor with classical Hodgkin lymphoma. The V and J genes are TRBV27 and TRBJ2-1; D is unresolved. The sample in question was peripheral blood mononuclear cells (PBMCs), obtained at baseline. The CDR3: CASSSTPYNEQFF. DNA of the CDR3: TGTGCCAGCAGTAGCACACCGTACAATGAGCAGTTCTTC.